This TCR beta chain was retrieved from a study of blood T cell repertoires in COVID-19. Overall study: COVID-19 samples, acute and convalescent, were from the United States, Italy and Spain. Sources were T cells, B-cell-depleted T cells, or PBMCs; the material itself was cDNA or gDNA.

Patients from Seattle were sampled longitudinally, starting during active infection. This clone was observed a single time. The assay was immunoSEQ multiplex PCR, and TCRdb's table has in-frame clones only and misses some. This repertoire shows under 200,000 clones, roughly 84% found once; its top ten account for less than 6.5%. Germline-derived CDR1 and CDR2 are MNHEY and SVGAGI. The V segment lost 5 bases and the J segment 0 bases; nucleotides outside the gene matches: 5. There are 15 residues in the CDR3. The V gene is TRBV6-5, the J gene TRBJ2-3; TRBD2 matches 7 bases. Sequenced sample: peripheral blood. The receptor was derived from a woman aged 45 to 65 with COVID-19, enrolled during active disease. CDR3 in DNA: TGTGCCAGCAGTACGCCGGGACTAAGCACAGATACGCAGTATTTT. This gives the protein CASSTPGLSTDTQYF.